The 3 T cell receptor beta chains reported below all come from one sample, sequenced in a study of blood T cell repertoires in COVID-19. The assay was immunoSEQ multiplex PCR, and TCRdb's table has in-frame clones only and misses some. Altogether more than 120,000 clones are present, over 85% being singletons, with the ten largest covering around 1.5%. Material: peripheral blood. Receptors were obtained from a human donor in a cohort sampled during active COVID-19.

Concerning this clone: This same CDR3 is encoded by further DNA sequences in the sample. V is TRBV15 and J is TRBJ1-2; D is possibly TRBD1 (6 bases). The CDR3 sequence is 14 residues long. V was trimmed by 0 bases and J by 2 bases, leaving 7 bases between them. Germline CDR1 and CDR2: LNHNV and YYDKDF (reference sequence). The CDR3 DNA reads as TGTGCCACCAGCAGAGATAGGGGGAACTATGGCTACACCTTC. Residues: CATSRDRGNYGYTF.

The chain couples TRBV5-5 to TRBJ2-5, with 8 bases matching TRBD1. With 4 bases clipped from V and 5 bases from J, the junction kept 7 bases outside the gene matches. The CDR3 runs 14 residues. Per the germline V gene, CDR1 is SGHKS and CDR2 is YYEKEE (reference sequence). DNA of the CDR3: TGTGCCAGCAGCGGGGCAGGGGGCTTGGAGACCCAGTACTTC. Translating gives CASSGAGGLETQYF.

The V and J genes are TRBV2 and TRBJ1-1; D may be TRBD1 (6 bases). Germline values: CDR1 SNHLY, CDR2 FYNNEI. CDR3 size: 14 residues. Trimming left V 6 bases short and J 0 bases short, with 11 bases between. Written as DNA, the CDR3 is TGTGCCAGCAGCCTACAGGGCATGAACACTGAAGCTTTCTTT. This sequence encodes CASSLQGMNTEAFF.